These T cell receptor beta chains were read from a single sample in a study of blood T cells in healthy people across ages. TCRdb used MiXCR to reprocess the 5' RACE reads, holding one entry per CDR3 protein. The sample shows 780,000 or so distinct CDR3 sequences, about 56% of them seen only once. The source material was blood. Receptors were obtained from a man aged 40-50 years in good health. Both conserved end residues are part of each CDR3. D genes are given only for firm matches. Rows may omit the clone size; those that give it use once, few, many or a size class.

TGTGCCAGCAGCCAGGGGCAATCGCGGGATTACACAGATACGCAGTATTTT CASSQGQSRDYTDTQYF TRBV11-3 NA TRBJ2-3 NA
TGCAGTGCTAGTGTGGTAGTCACAGAGACGCAGTATTTT CSASVVVTETQYF TRBV20-1 NA TRBJ2-3 NA
TGTGCCAGCAGCTTAGAGAGGGGCAGTAGTGGCTACGAGCAGTACTTC CASSLERGSSGYEQYF TRBV7-2 NA TRBJ2-7 few
TGTGCCAGCAGCCAAGATCCGTCTAGCGGGAGGGCCGGTGGCGGGGAGCTGTTTTTT CASSQDPSSGRAGGGELFF TRBV4-2 TRBD2 TRBJ2-2 NA
TGTGCCAGTATAGGGGACAGGGGGCGTGCCGGGGAGCTGTTTTTT CASIGDRGRAGELFF TRBV6-1 TRBD1 TRBJ2-2 NA
TGTGCCAGCAATAACCCGGAGGACTTCGAGCAGTACTTC CASNNPEDFEQYF TRBV27 NA TRBJ2-7 few
TGCAGCGTTAGTGGCTACACCTTC CSVSGYTF TRBV29-1 NA TRBJ1-2 few
TGTGCCAGCAGCTTGCTAGCGGGAGGGACACTCCAAGAGACCCAGTACTTC CASSLLAGGTLQETQYF TRBV7-3 TRBD2 TRBJ2-5 many
TGTGCCAGCAGTTTATCAAGGGGAATGGGCTCCTATAATTCACCCCTCCACTTT CASSLSRGMGSYNSPLHF TRBV28 NA TRBJ1-6 NA
TGCGCCAGCAGCTTGGATTTCCACCCAAGAGATGAGCAGTTCTTC CASSLDFHPRDEQFF TRBV5-1 NA TRBJ2-1 NA
TGTGCCAGCAGCCCCAGGCCGGAGACAGGCTATGGCCACACCTTC CASSPRPETGYGHTF TRBV4-2 NA TRBJ1-2 NA
TGCAGCGTGGGGGGTGAAGGAAGAAAGAACTATGGCTACACCTTC CSVGGEGRKNYGYTF TRBV29-1 NA TRBJ1-2 NA
TGTGCCATCAGTGGAGGTAATCTAGCGGGAGGAAGCTCCTACGGGCAGTACTTC CAISGGNLAGGSSYGQYF TRBV10-3 TRBD2 TRBJ2-4 NA
TGTGCCAGCAGTTTAACAGCGGGAGGGCCGTACGAGCAGTACTTC CASSLTAGGPYEQYF TRBV28 TRBD2 TRBJ2-7 NA
TGTGCCAGCAGCCCCCCGGGACTAGCGGGAAAGGTTCGCAATGAGCAGTTCTTC CASSPPGLAGKVRNEQFF TRBV3-1 TRBD2 TRBJ2-1 NA
TGTGCCAGCATAGAAGGAGGCGATAGCACAGATACGCAGTATTTT CASIEGGDSTDTQYF TRBV2 NA TRBJ2-3 few
TGTGCCAGCAAGAGGGACAACTACGAGCAGTACTTC CASKRDNYEQYF TRBV12-3/TRBV12-4 NA TRBJ2-7 NA
TGTGCCAGCAGCGACTTGACAGGGTACACAGATACGCAGTATTTT CASSDLTGYTDTQYF TRBV21-1 NA TRBJ2-3 NA
TGTGCCAGCAGCCAAGGTGGGGGACTAGCTCCTCAAGAGACCCAGTACTTC CASSQGGGLAPQETQYF TRBV4-2 TRBD2 TRBJ2-5 few
TGTGCTACCGCAACATCCAGGGGCTTCAACGAGCAGTACTTC CATATSRGFNEQYF TRBV12-5 NA TRBJ2-7 once
TGCGCCAGCAGCCAAGGGGACATGTCCTACGAGCAGTACTTC CASSQGDMSYEQYF TRBV4-1 NA TRBJ2-7 NA
TGTGCCAGCAGTAGCAATGGGCAGTTCTTC CASSSNGQFF TRBV12-3/TRBV12-4 NA TRBJ2-1 NA
TGTGCTAGTGGCTGGGACGACCTCCTAGAGACCCAGTACTTC CASGWDDLLETQYF TRBV12-5 NA TRBJ2-5 NA
TGCAGTGCTAGAGCCTTAGCCGGGACAGGGGGCCTCTACGAGCAGTACTTC CSARALAGTGGLYEQYF TRBV20-1 TRBD1 TRBJ2-7 NA